The T cell receptor (beta chain) under discussion was sequenced for a study of CD8 T cells in Susac syndrome. This CDR3 has 13 amino acids. The V gene lost 3 bases and the J gene lost 4 bases, with 8 bases spanning the gap. The germline gives CDR1 LNHDA, CDR2 SQIVND (reference sequence). With random hexamers, reverse transcription was performed on about 0.45 to 1 ug of RNA. The method of amplification for TCR beta CDR3 was immunoSEQ multiplex PCR, covering 54 Vbeta and 13 Jbeta. TCRdb re-derived calls from the immunoSEQ multiplex PCR reads in MiXCR, one entry per CDR3 protein. The sample lists about 110,000 distinct CDR3 sequences, about 96% seen once, with under 0.1% in the top ten. Sequencing of TCR beta covered CD8+ and CD4+ T cells obtained from blood. FACS enriched CD8+ TEMRA cells, while bulk CD8+ and CD4+ were negatively isolated. Study-level findings and limits: The study conceded that its TCR sequencing and HLA analysis involved relatively few individuals.

As concerns this clonotype: Its cognate antigen is unknown.

What was sequenced was CD4+ T cells from PBMCs. The clonotype originates from a human donor in good health. The chain employs TRBV19 and TRBJ2-3, with D tentatively TRBD2 (6 bases). CDR3 sequence (DNA): TGTGCCAGTAGTATCGGGGGTGCAGATACGCAGTATTTT. Its translation: CASSIGGADTQYF.